This T cell receptor (beta chain) was identified during a study of T cells in localized non-small cell lung cancer. The CDR3 is made up of 13 amino acids. V lost 3 bases, J lost 5 bases, and 10 bases lay in between. The V gene's germline CDR1 is WSHSY and CDR2 SAAADI. This table comes from immunoSEQ multiplex PCR, and its TCRdb copy is limited to in-frame clones, with some not included. The profile shows some 31,000 clones, 88% of them singletons. Sequenced material: peripheral blood, taken before any cancer treatment. The sequence derives from a woman between 35 and 70 years old with stage I lung adenocarcinoma. This rearrangement joins TRBV10-2 to TRBJ2-5, with TRBD2 as a possible D gene (7 bases). Here the CDR3 reads CASSEQGGETQYF. CDR3 DNA: TGCGCCAGCAGTGAACAGGGAGGGGAGACCCAGTACTTC.